The sample holds one count of the clone carrying this T cell receptor beta chain. Its matching antigen is unknown. Repertoires were generated with immunoSEQ multiplex PCR, while TCRdb's copy carries only in-frame clones and drops some. Here the sample spans about 2 million clones, around 96% being singletons. The data were obtained in a study of shared clonotypes between healthy human individuals. CD45RO negativity and positive selection for CCR7 defined naive CD8 cells, a population that excluded terminally differentiated effector memory CD45RA+ cells. Donors, healthy HIV-negative adults, lacked recent acute infections or vaccinations. General observations from the study: Researchers sampled only blood; tissue repertoires likely differ. Sequencing depth was predicted to influence how clonotypes are shared among donors. Represented diversity, genetic and exposure-history alike, was limited by few donors.

Germline V gives CDR1 SQVTM, CDR2 ANQGSEA. The length of the CDR3 is 12 residues. V was shortened by 0 bases and J by 14 bases, with 14 bases between the two germline ends. This sequence originates from a man aged 18 to 30 in good health. Sequenced sample: naive CD8+ T cells sorted from blood. J is TRBJ2-1 and V is TRBV29-1; D gene ambiguous. CDR3 protein: CSVEDLPSDEFF. Written as DNA, the CDR3 is TGCAGCGTTGAAGATTTACCTTCCGATGAGTTCTTC.